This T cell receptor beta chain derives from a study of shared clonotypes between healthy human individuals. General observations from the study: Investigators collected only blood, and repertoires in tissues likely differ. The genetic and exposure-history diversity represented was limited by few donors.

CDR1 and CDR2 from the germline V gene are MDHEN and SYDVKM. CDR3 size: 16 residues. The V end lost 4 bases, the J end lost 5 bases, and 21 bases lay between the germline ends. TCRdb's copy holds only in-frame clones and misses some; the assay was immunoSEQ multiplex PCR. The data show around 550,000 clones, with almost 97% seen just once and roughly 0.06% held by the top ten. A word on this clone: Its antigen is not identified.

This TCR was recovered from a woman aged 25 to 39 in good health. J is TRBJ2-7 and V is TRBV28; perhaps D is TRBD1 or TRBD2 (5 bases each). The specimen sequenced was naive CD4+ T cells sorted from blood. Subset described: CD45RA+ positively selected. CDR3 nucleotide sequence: TGTGCCAGCAGTTCCCCTGGGAAGGGTGGGACCGACGAGCAGTACTTC. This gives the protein CASSSPGKGGTDEQYF.